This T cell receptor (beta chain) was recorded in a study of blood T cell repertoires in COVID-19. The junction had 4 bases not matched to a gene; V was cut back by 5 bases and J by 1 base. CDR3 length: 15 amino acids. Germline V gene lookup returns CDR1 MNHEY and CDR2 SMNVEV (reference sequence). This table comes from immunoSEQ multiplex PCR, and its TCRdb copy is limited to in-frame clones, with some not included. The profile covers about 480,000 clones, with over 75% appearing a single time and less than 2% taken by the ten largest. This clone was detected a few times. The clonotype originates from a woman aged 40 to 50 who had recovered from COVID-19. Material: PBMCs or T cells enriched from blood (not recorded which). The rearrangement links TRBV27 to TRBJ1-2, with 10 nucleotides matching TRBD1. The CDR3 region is CASSDGTGVNYGYTF. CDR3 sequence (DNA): TGTGCCAGCAGTGATGGGACAGGGGTTAACTATGGCTACACCTTC.